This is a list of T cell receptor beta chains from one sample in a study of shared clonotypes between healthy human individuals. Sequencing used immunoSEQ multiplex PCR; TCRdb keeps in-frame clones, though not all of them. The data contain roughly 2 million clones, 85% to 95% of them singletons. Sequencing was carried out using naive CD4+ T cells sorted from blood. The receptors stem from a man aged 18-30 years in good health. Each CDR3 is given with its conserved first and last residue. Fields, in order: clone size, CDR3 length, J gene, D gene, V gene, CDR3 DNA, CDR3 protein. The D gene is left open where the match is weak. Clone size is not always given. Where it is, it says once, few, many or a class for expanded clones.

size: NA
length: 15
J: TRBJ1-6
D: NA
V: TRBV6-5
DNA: TGTGCCAGCAGTTATTTCACCGAGGGGAAATCACCCCTCCACTTT
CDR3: CASSYFTEGKSPLHF

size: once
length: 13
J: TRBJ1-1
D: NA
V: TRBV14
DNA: TGTGCCAGCAGCCCCAGGGTCTGGGGTGAAGCTTTCTTT
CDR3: CASSPRVWGEAFF

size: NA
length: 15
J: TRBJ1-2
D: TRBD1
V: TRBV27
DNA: TGTGCCAGCAGTCCGGGGACAGGGGATCTTAATGGCTACACCTTC
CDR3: CASSPGTGDLNGYTF

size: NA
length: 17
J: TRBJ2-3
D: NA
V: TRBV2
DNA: TGTGCCAGCAGTGGGGCGCTAGGGCGGCAGAGCACAGATACGCAGTATTTT
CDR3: CASSGALGRQSTDTQYF

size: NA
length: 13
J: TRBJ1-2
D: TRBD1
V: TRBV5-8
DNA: TGTGCCAGCAGCTTCGGACAGGGCGGTGGCTACACCTTC
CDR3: CASSFGQGGGYTF

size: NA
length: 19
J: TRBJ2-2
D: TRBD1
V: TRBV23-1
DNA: TGCGCCAGCAGTCAATCCCCCGGACAGGGGCATAGAATACCCGGGGAGCTGTTTTTT
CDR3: CASSQSPGQGHRIPGELFF

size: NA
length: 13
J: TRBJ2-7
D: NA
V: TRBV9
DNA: TGTGCCAGCAGCGTAGACGAGCGCTACGAGCAGTACTTC
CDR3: CASSVDERYEQYF

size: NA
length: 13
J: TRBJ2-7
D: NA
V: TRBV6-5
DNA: TGTGCCAGCAGAGGAACGGGCAACTACGAGCAGTACTTC
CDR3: CASRGTGNYEQYF

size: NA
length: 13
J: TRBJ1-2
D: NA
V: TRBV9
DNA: TGTGCCAGCAGCGTCGACAGGAACTATGGCTACACCTTC
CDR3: CASSVDRNYGYTF

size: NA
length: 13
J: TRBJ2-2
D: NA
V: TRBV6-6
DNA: TGTGCCAGCTCGGGACTCGGCACCGGGGAGCTGTTTTTT
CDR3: CASSGLGTGELFF

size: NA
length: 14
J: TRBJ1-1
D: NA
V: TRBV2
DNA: TGTGCCAGCAGTGCCGAAACAGGAAACACTGAAGCTTTCTTT
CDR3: CASSAETGNTEAFF

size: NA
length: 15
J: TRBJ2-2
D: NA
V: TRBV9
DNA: TGTGCCAGCAGCGTAGCAGCGGCGAACACCGGGGAGCTGTTTTTT
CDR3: CASSVAAANTGELFF

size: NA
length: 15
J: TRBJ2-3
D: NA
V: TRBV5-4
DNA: TGTGCCAGCAGCCTCGGCGGGGGACAGCCAGATACGCAGTATTTT
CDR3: CASSLGGGQPDTQYF

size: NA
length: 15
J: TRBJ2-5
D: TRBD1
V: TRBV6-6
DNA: TGTGCCAGCAGCCGAACGGGACAGGGAGAGGAGACCCAGTACTTC
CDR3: CASSRTGQGEETQYF

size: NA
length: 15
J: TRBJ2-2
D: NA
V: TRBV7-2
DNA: TGTGCCAGCAGCTTTATGCGGCCAAACACCGGGGAGCTGTTTTTT
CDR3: CASSFMRPNTGELFF

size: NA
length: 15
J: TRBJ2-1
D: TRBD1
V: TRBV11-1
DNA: TGTGCCAGCAGTCCACAGGGGGTATCCTACAATGAGCAGTTCTTC
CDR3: CASSPQGVSYNEQFF

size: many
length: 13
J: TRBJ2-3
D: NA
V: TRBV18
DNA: TGTGCCAGCTCACGGCAAGGCACAGATACGCAGTATTTT
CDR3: CASSRQGTDTQYF

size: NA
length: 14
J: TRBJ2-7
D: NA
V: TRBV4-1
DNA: TGCGCCAGCAGCCCCCGCAGGGGAAAGGGCGAGCAGTACTTC
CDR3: CASSPRRGKGEQYF

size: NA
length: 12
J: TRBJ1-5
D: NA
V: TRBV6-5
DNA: TGTGCCAGCAGACACAGGGACCAGCCCCAGCATTTT
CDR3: CASRHRDQPQHF

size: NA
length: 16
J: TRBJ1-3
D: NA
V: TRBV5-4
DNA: TGTGCCAGCAGCACGTGGCAGGCTCCCTCTGGAAACACCATATATTTT
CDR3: CASSTWQAPSGNTIYF

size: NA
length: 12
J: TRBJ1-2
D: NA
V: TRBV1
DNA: TGCACCAGCAGCCAAGATCAGGCCGCTTACCCCTTC
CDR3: CTSSQDQAAYPF

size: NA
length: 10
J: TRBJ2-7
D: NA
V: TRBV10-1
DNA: TGCGCCACCGAACCCTACGAGCAGTACTTC
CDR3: CATEPYEQYF

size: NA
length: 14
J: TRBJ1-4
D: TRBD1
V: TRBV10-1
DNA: TGCGCCAGCAGTCAACAGGGGGCGAGGGAAAAACTGTTTTTT
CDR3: CASSQQGAREKLFF

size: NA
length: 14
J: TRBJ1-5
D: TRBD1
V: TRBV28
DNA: TGTGCCAGCAGTGGACAGGGAGAGGGTCAGCCCCAGCATTTT
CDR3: CASSGQGEGQPQHF

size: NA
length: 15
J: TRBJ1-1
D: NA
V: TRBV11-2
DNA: TGTGCCAGCAGCGGCCTGGGGGGAGGAAACACTGAAGCTTTCTTT
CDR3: CASSGLGGGNTEAFF

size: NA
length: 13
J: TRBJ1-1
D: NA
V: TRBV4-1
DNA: TGCGCCAGCAGCTTTAACAGGGACGCTGAAGCTTTCTTT
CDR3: CASSFNRDAEAFF